This TCR beta chain originates from a study of blood T cell repertoires in COVID-19. The CDR3 is 15 residues long. CDR1 and CDR2 from the germline V gene are MDHEN and SYDVKM. V lost 4 bases, J lost 7 bases, and 11 bases stayed unmatched. Sequencing was performed with immunoSEQ multiplex PCR; in TCRdb, only in-frame clones are kept and a portion is missing. The sample holds about 340,000 clones, roughly 90% seen once. Sequencing was done on a sample of PBMCs or T cells enriched from blood (not recorded which). This sequence was found in a woman younger than 45 who had recovered from COVID-19. The chain has TRBV28 and TRBJ1-2; TRBD1 aligns across 8 bases. CDR3 sequence: CASSWSGQGARGYTF. CDR3 bases: TGTGCCAGCAGTTGGTCGGGGCAGGGGGCGCGTGGCTACACCTTC.